This TCR beta chain comes out of a study of blood T cell repertoires in COVID-19. Overall study context: The samples span acute and convalescent COVID-19 from the United States, Italy and Spain. T cells, B-cell-depleted T cells, or PBMCs provided the cDNA or gDNA that served as material.

CDR1 and CDR2 (germline): SEHNR, FQNEAQ (reference sequence). CDR3 length equals 14 residues. The V end was cut by 4 bases, the J end by 4 bases, with 13 bases between. In the original processing: For nucleated cells, counts were estimated from reference gene primer amplification. TCRdb's copy holds only in-frame clones and misses some; the assay was immunoSEQ multiplex PCR. V, J and clone size reflect that table, while D and trimming were determined from the DNA. The sample yields around 150,000 clones, around 93% seen once. Sequencing was performed on peripheral blood. The TCR originated in a woman aged 45 to 65 with acute or convalescent COVID-19. The rearrangement links TRBV7-9 to TRBJ1-1; no clear D. The CDR3 nucleotides are TGTGCCAGCAGCTCTAGCGAGGGTGGCACTGAAGCTTTCTTT. Protein product: CASSSSEGGTEAFF.